The 30 T cell receptor beta chains reported below all come from one sample, sequenced in a study of metastatic and nonmetastatic thyroid tumors. Ahead of thyroid surgery, no patient had received treatment of any kind. TCRdb re-called the PCR reads with MiXCR. The table lists 50,000 or so clones, over 20% of them singletons. The sequenced material came from blood. The receptors were gathered from a male donor with papillary thyroid cancer or a benign thyroid nodule (not recorded which). Some clones in this sample may be carry-over from other donors' samples.

In this sample, this clone turned up many times. This chain uses TRBV20-1 with TRBJ1-4; maybe TRBD1 (5 bases). Germline V gene sequence: CDR1 DFQATT, CDR2 SNEGSKA (reference sequence). The CDR3 runs 15 residues. The V and J ends lost 0 bases and 3 bases respectively, with 11 bases between them. CDR3 sequence reads: CSAREDGGANEKLFF. CDR3 sequence (DNA): TGCAGTGCTAGAGAGGATGGGGGAGCTAATGAAAAACTGTTTTTT.

The rearrangement links TRBV7-9 to TRBJ1-1; D is ambiguous. Trimming stripped 5 bases from V and 3 bases from J, with 10 bases between. Germline assignment: CDR1 SEHNR and CDR2 FQNEAQ (reference sequence). The CDR3 spans 13 residues. Here the CDR3 DNA reads TGTGCCAGCAGCCTCCGGGCCGACACTGAAGCTTTCTTT. Translating it yields CASSLRADTEAFF.

The table lists this clone with many counts. This sequence joins TRBV6-1 and TRBJ1-5; D uncertain. Trimming took off 6 bases at V and 5 bases at J, with 8 bases between the two ends. CDR1 and CDR2 (germline): MNHNS, SASEGT. This CDR3 is built from 12 residues. CDR3 amino acids: CASRRPHQPQHF. As DNA, the CDR3 is TGTGCCAGCAGAAGACCCCATCAGCCCCAGCATTTT.

This clone was seen ten or more times. The rearrangement joins TRBV19 to TRBJ1-6; D unclear. This CDR3 is 16 amino acids long. CDR1 LNHDA and CDR2 SQIVND come from the germline V gene (reference sequence). Trimming removed 5 bases from V and 1 base from J, with 12 bases in between. Here the CDR3 reads CASSEAKGSYNSPLHF. Written as DNA, the CDR3 is TGTGCCAGTAGTGAGGCAAAAGGGTCCTATAATTCACCCCTCCACTTT.

There are many counts of this clone. The CDR3, as DNA: TGTGCCTGGAGTCCCCGGACTAGCTGGGAGACCCAGTACTTC. Its protein product is CAWSPRTSWETQYF. This chain links TRBV30 with TRBJ2-5; 8 bases fit TRBD2. CDR1 is GTSNPN and CDR2 is SVGIG in the germline V gene (reference sequence). This CDR3 is 14 amino acids long. V trimming: 2 bases; J trimming: 5 bases; junction bases outside the gene matches: 7. Drawing the rest from reference TRBV30 and TRBJ2-5, the complete variable domain is SQTIHQWPATLVQPVGSPLSLECTVEGTSNPNLYWYRQAAGRGLQLLFYSVGIGQISSEVPQNLSASRPQDRQFILSSKKLLLSDSGFYLCAWSPRTSWETQYFGPGTRLLVL.

The chain uses TRBV15 and TRBJ2-4; D uncertain. Between the trimmed V and J ends, which lost 10 bases and 5 bases, there was a span of 0 bases. This CDR3 region has 8 residues. Per the germline V gene, CDR1 is LNHNV and CDR2 is YYDKDF (reference sequence). The CDR3 nucleotides read TGTGCCAAAAACATTCAGTACTTC. Translation: CAKNIQYF.

In its sample, this clone was seen many times. This chain connects TRBV7-2 to TRBJ2-1, with a possible D match to TRBD1 (6 bases). The CDR3 is 14 amino acids. The V gene lost 3 bases and the J gene lost 0 bases, with 6 bases spanning the gap. Germline assignment: CDR1 SGHTA and CDR2 FQGNSA. The CDR3 DNA sequence: TGTGCCAGCAGCTTCAGGGGCTCCTACAATGAGCAGTTCTTC. Encoded protein: CASSFRGSYNEQFF.

V is TRBV11-2 and J is TRBJ2-1, with TRBD2 matching over 7 bases. The length of the CDR3 is 15 residues. With V trimmed by 1 base and J by 4 bases, 4 bases remained unmatched. Germline loops: CDR1 SGHAT, CDR2 FQNNGV. This chain's CDR3 is CASSLGGGHYNEQFF. The CDR3 DNA reads as TGTGCCAGCAGCTTAGGGGGAGGGCATTACAATGAGCAGTTCTTC.

The table lists this clone with a few counts. J is TRBJ2-7 and V is TRBV6-5, with D unresolved. V lost 7 bases to trimming and J lost 2 bases, with 9 bases between them. The germline gives CDR1 MNHEY, CDR2 SVGAGI. The CDR3 has 12 amino acids. CDR3 in amino acids: CASTSTAYEQYF. The CDR3 DNA follows: TGTGCCAGCACTTCAACGGCCTACGAGCAGTACTTC.

Note on this clone: The sample has other DNA sequences that encode this CDR3 too. J is TRBJ1-2 and V is TRBV7-9; D might be TRBD1 (5 bases). Germline V CDR1 and CDR2: SEHNR, FQNEAQ (reference sequence). There are 14 residues in the CDR3. With 6 bases removed from V and 7 bases from J, the gap between germline ends came to 18 bases. CDR3 coding DNA: TGTGCCAGCAGTCGAGCGATCAGGGTTAGTGGCTACACCTTC. Amino acids: CASSRAIRVSGYTF. Full variable domain (rest looked up from reference TRBV7-9 and TRBJ1-2): DTGVSQNPRHKITKRGQNVTFRCDPISEHNRLYWYRQTLGQGPEFLTYFQNEAQLEKSRLLSDRFSAERPKGSFSTLEIQRTEQGDSAMYLCASSRAIRVSGYTFGSGTRLTVV.

In its sample, this clone was seen many times. Distinct nucleotide sequences in the sample also encode this CDR3. The chain recombines TRBV6-4 with TRBJ2-3; TRBD2 matches at 15 bases. The trim removed 4 bases at V and 4 bases at J, leaving 0 bases unmatched. This CDR3 contains 15 residues. Germline V CDR1 and CDR2: MRHNA, SNTAGT. The CDR3 reads CASSGTSGGADTQYF. CDR3 bases: TGTGCCAGCAGTGGGACTAGCGGGGGGGCAGATACGCAGTATTTT.

This clone has at least ten counts. This rearrangement joins TRBV12-3 or TRBV12-4 to TRBJ1-1; D is possibly TRBD1 (6 bases). V lost 5 bases to trimming and J lost 0 bases, with 22 bases between them. This CDR3 has 18 amino acids. Here the CDR3 reads CASSPLTGMTVMNTEAFF. CDR3 in DNA: TGTGCCAGCAGTCCACTGACAGGAATGACAGTAATGAACACTGAAGCTTTCTTT.

The chain has TRBV28 and TRBJ1-2; D not resolved. CDR1 MDHEN and CDR2 SYDVKM come from the germline V gene. The CDR3 sequence is 12 residues long. V dropped 8 bases and J dropped 8 bases, with 15 bases sitting between them. The CDR3 is CASGYSLSGYTF. CDR3 in DNA: TGTGCCAGCGGGTACAGTCTTTCCGGCTACACCTTC.

This clone turned up a few times. As the CDR3 is not closed by the conserved phenylalanine or tryptophan, this likely results from a read error. This chain joins TRBV6-1 and TRBJ1-5; 8 bases are shared with TRBD1. The CDR3 sequence is 14 residues long. CDR1 is MNHNS, CDR2 SASEGT, per germline. The CDR3 sequence is CASRTGQGGQTQHS. CDR3 bases: TGTGCCAGCAGAACCGGACAGGGTGGTCAGACCCAGCATTCT.

A few counts support this clone. This chain links TRBV4-1 with TRBJ2-1; possible D gene TRBD2, 6 bases. CDR3 length: 14 amino acids. V gave up 3 bases and J gave up 3 bases, with 9 bases separating them. Germline CDR1 reads MGHRA; CDR2 reads YSYEKL. The CDR3 bases are TGCGCCAGCAGCCAGGCTAGCGACTACAATGAGCAGTTCTTC. Protein: CASSQASDYNEQFF.

V and J are TRBV12-3 or TRBV12-4 and TRBJ2-7, with 10 nucleotides matching TRBD2. With 2 bases clipped from V and 5 bases from J, the junction kept 6 bases outside the gene matches. The CDR3 contains 15 residues. Here the CDR3 reads CASSLWSSGSHEQYF. The CDR3 nucleotides are TGTGCCAGCAGTTTATGGTCTAGCGGGAGCCACGAGCAGTACTTC.

This clone was recorded many times. V usage is TRBV6-2 or TRBV6-3 and J usage is TRBJ2-1; TRBD2 matches 9 bases. Germline CDR1 is MNHEY and CDR2 is SVGEGT. The CDR3 runs to 19 residues. With V trimmed by 2 bases and J by 3 bases, 14 bases remained unmatched. The CDR3 coding sequence is TGTGCCAGCAGTTACGTCGTTGGGTCTAGCGGGATAGTCTACAATGAGCAGTTCTTC. Amino acids: CASSYVVGSSGIVYNEQFF.

The sample holds a few counts of this clone. This rearrangement joins TRBV7-8 to TRBJ2-5, with D tentatively TRBD1 (7 bases). Deletions cut 5 bases from V and 2 bases from J, with 21 bases between. Germline CDR1 SGHVS, CDR2 FQNEAQ. The length of the CDR3 is 17 residues. The CDR3 DNA reads as TGTGCCAGCAGCCGTGGGGGCGGGCGGGACAGACAAGAGACCCAGTACTTC. It encodes CASSRGGGRDRQETQYF.

There are many counts of this clone. This chain connects TRBV10-1 to TRBJ2-2; D could derive from TRBD1 or TRBD2 (5 bases each). This CDR3 has 15 amino acids. The V end lost 4 bases, the J end lost 3 bases, and 12 bases lay between the germline ends. Germline values: CDR1 WNHNN, CDR2 SYGVQD (reference sequence). The DNA for the CDR3 is TGCGCCAGCAGTGCGGGGACCCAATACACCGGGGAGCTGTTTTTT. The encoded protein is CASSAGTQYTGELFF.

The chain couples TRBV20-1 to TRBJ2-7; 10 bases map to TRBD2. After removal of 3 bases from V and 5 bases from J, the junction contained 4 bases not matched to a gene. CDR3 length equals 13 residues. Germline V gives CDR1 DFQATT, CDR2 SNEGSKA (reference sequence). For the CDR3, the DNA is TGCAGTGCTAGTTCTAGCGGGGGACACGAGCAGTACTTC. Protein: CSASSSGGHEQYF.

This clone has at least ten counts. CDR3 protein: CATSDDRDTGELFF. The CDR3 DNA reads as TGTGCCACCAGTGATGACAGGGACACCGGGGAGCTGTTTTTT. The chain combines TRBV24-1 with TRBJ2-2, with 7 bases that match TRBD1. CDR3 length: 14 amino acids. The J segment lost 3 bases and the V segment lost 3 bases, leaving 0 bases of the junction unmatched. Germline assignment: CDR1 KGHDR and CDR2 SFDVKD.

By sample share, this clone is medium-sized. This chain's CDR3 is CASSPSGESTSPQYF. The DNA for the CDR3 is TGCGCCAGCAGCCCAAGCGGAGAGAGCACCTCCCCGCAGTACTTC. This chain uses TRBV4-1 with TRBJ2-7, with D possibly matching TRBD2 (5 bases). The V gene's germline CDR1 is MGHRA and CDR2 YSYEKL. The V end was cut by 4 bases, the J end by 9 bases, with 22 bases between. There are 15 residues in the CDR3.

J is TRBJ2-7 and V is TRBV9, with TRBD1 matching 10 bases. CDR3 length equals 16 residues. V dropped 7 bases and J dropped 6; count of bases not matched to a gene: 16. Per the germline V gene, CDR1 is SGDLS and CDR2 is YYNGEE. In DNA form, the CDR3 reads TGTGCCAGCTCGCCCAGACAGGGGGCAACCAGAGGCGAGCAGTACTTC. Its translation is CASSPRQGATRGEQYF. Together with reference TRBV9 and TRBJ2-7, the CDR3 gives the full variable domain: DSGVTQTPKHLITATGQRVTLRCSPRSGDLSVYWYQQSLDQGLQFLIQYYNGEERAKGNILERFSAQQFPDLHSELNLSSLELGDSALYFCASSPRQGATRGEQYFGPGTRLTVT.

This clone was detected a few times. The junction shows a germline mismatch at one end, possibly a read error. The chain uses TRBV27 and TRBJ2-7, with D unresolved. This CDR3 comprises 15 residues. Germline lookup yields CDR1 MNHEY and CDR2 SMNVEV (reference sequence). The CDR3 coding sequence is TGTGCTAGCAGCTACCTGGCAGTGGGCACGCACGAGCAGTACTTC. Translating gives CASSYLAVGTHEQYF.

The sample holds many counts of this clone. CDR3 nucleotide sequence: TGTGCCAGCAGTTTAATACAGGGGGCGGAGACCCAGTACTTC. It is translated as CASSLIQGAETQYF. This rearrangement joins TRBV27 to TRBJ2-5, with 9 bases that match TRBD1. The ends lost 2 bases at V and 5 bases at J; junction bases unmatched: 3. CDR3 length: 14 residues. The germline V gene encodes CDR1 MNHEY and CDR2 SMNVEV (reference sequence).

This clone was detected many times. The CDR3 loop reads CASKTGGGTDTQYF. Written as DNA, the CDR3 is TGTGCCAGTAAAACAGGGGGCGGCACAGATACGCAGTATTTT. The chain has TRBV19 and TRBJ2-3, with 9 bases that match TRBD1. The CDR3 consists of 14 residues. With V trimmed by 7 bases and J by 1 base, 3 bases remained unmatched. Germline-derived CDR1 and CDR2 are LNHDA and SQIVND (reference sequence). The whole variable domain, filled in from reference TRBV19 and TRBJ2-3, reads DGGITQSPKYLFRKEGQNVTLSCEQNLNHDAMYWYRQDPGQGLRLIYYSQIVNDFQKGDIAEGYSVSREKKESFPLTVTSAQKNPTAFYLCASKTGGGTDTQYFGPGTRLTVL.

This clone was seen many times. The rearrangement links TRBV20-1 to TRBJ2-1, with 12 bases identical to TRBD2. This CDR3 comprises 15 residues. J lost 4 bases, V lost 1 base, and 2 bases had no gene match. Germline CDR1 DFQATT, CDR2 SNEGSKA (reference sequence). The CDR3 bases are TGCAGTGCTAGAGTAGGGACTAGCGGGTACAATGAGCAGTTCTTC. It translates to CSARVGTSGYNEQFF.

This clone was observed many times. The junction departs from germline at one end; a sequencing error may be responsible. The V and J genes are TRBV6-1 and TRBJ2-7; D is unresolved. Germline CDR1 MNHNS, CDR2 SASEGT. The CDR3 extends over 9 amino acids. This CDR3 reads CASGDEQYF. In nucleotides, the CDR3 is TGTGCCAGCGGTGACGAGCAGTACTTC.

This clone was seen many times. The V gene is TRBV20-1, the J gene TRBJ2-2; 15 bases align to TRBD2. This CDR3 has 14 amino acids. V was pared by 5 bases and J by 9 bases, with 4 bases of the junction left unmatched. The V gene's germline CDR1 is DFQATT and CDR2 SNEGSKA (reference sequence). CDR3 DNA sequence: TGCAGTGCTTCGGGACTAGCGGGAGGCCGGGAGCTGTTTTTT. Translating gives CSASGLAGGRELFF.

In the case of this clone: This may come from a read error, since a much larger clone is one base off. V and J are TRBV5-5 and TRBJ2-5; D remains unclear. Germline CDR1 is SGHKS and CDR2 is YYEKEE (reference sequence). The CDR3 extends over 13 amino acids. The CDR3 sequence: CVSSTIYAETQYF. The CDR3 nucleotides are TGTGTCAGCAGCACCATCTACGCAGAGACCCAGTACTTC.